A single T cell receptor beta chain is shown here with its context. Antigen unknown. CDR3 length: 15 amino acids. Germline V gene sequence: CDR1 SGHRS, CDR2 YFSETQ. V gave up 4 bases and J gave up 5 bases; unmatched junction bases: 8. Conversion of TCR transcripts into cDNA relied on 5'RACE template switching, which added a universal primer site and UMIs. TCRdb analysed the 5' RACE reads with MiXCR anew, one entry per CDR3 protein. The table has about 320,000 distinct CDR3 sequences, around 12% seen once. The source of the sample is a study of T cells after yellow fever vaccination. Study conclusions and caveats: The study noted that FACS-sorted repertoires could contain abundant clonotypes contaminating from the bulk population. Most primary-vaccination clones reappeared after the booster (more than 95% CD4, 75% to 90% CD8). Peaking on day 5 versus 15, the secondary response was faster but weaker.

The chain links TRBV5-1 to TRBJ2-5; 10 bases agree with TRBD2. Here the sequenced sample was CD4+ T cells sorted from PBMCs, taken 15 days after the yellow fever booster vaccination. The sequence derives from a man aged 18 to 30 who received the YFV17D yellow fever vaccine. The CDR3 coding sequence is TGCGCCAGCAGCAGCGTGGGGACTAGCGAGGAGACCCAGTACTTC. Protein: CASSSVGTSEETQYF.